A single T cell receptor (beta chain) is shown here with its context. The data stem from a study of blood T cell repertoires in COVID-19. Study information: Material from acute and convalescent COVID-19 was sourced from the United States, Italy and Spain. Nucleic acid was either cDNA or gDNA, and it came from T cells, B-cell-depleted T cells, or PBMCs.

Measured with immunoSEQ multiplex PCR; TCRdb has only the in-frame clones, and not every one. The sample holds a few hundred thousand clones; roughly 90% are singletons and the top ten take under 3%. The V and J ends lost 6 bases and 0 bases, in that order; junction bases with no gene match: 20. Germline values: CDR1 KGHSH, CDR2 LQKENI. The CDR3 spans 21 residues. Patients from Seattle were sampled longitudinally, starting during active infection. The sequencing sample was made of peripheral blood. The chain combines TRBV18 with TRBJ2-1; TRBD2 agrees at 10 bases. This receptor was obtained from a woman in her twenties or thirties with COVID-19, enrolled during active disease. The CDR3 loop reads CASSQRSLAGVSGGSYNEQFF. The DNA for the CDR3 is TGTGCCAGCTCCCAAAGGTCCCTAGCGGGAGTTTCGGGGGGCTCCTACAATGAGCAGTTCTTC.